This record looks at one T cell receptor beta chain sequence and its context. Assay used: immunoSEQ multiplex PCR; TCRdb lists only in-frame clones, some missing. The sample records some 38,000 clones, about 90% being singletons. These data are taken from a study of blood T cell repertoires in COVID-19. Study context: Some COVID-19 samples were acute and others convalescent; all came from the United States, Italy and Spain.

The J segment lost 6 bases and the V segment lost 5 bases, leaving 3 bases of the junction unmatched. This CDR3 contains 13 residues. The receptor was isolated from a woman aged 25 to 39 in a cohort sampled during active COVID-19. What was sequenced was peripheral blood. This chain connects TRBV12-3 or TRBV12-4 to TRBJ2-7, with 11 positions matching TRBD1. The CDR3 region has the DNA TGTGCCAGCAGTCCAGGGACAGGGGGCGAGCAGTACTTC. As protein: CASSPGTGGEQYF.